This TCR beta chain comes out of a study of vaccination effects on CD4 cells after COVID-19. Across the whole study: Post-vaccine sampling occurred a median 72 days after the second dose. Notes on the study in general: Common cold coronaviruses were cross-recognized by only 1 of 255 vaccine-induced clones in healthy vaccinees. Clones arising from infection and from vaccination showed marked clonal contraction late after vaccination.

Sequenced by immunoSEQ multiplex PCR; TCRdb stores in-frame clones only, minus some. The top ten clones hold 7.5% to 9.5% of a sample with 12,000 or so clones, roughly 70% of them seen once. The ends were cut back, 4 bases at V and 0 bases at J, with 16 bases in the middle. This CDR3 has 18 residues. In germline, CDR1 is LGHDT, CDR2 YNNKEL (reference sequence). As regards this clone: Its antigen remains unidentified.

Using viral peptide pools, the ViraFEST assay grew out antigen-specific CD4+ T cells prior to sequencing. A 10-day culture period preceded the isolation of CD4+ T cells. Either the BNT162b2 or mRNA-1273 vaccine was given to participants in two doses. The sequence was collected from a human donor who received a COVID-19 vaccine. Here the sequenced sample was CD4+ T cells from PBMCs cultured with SARS-CoV-2 spike peptides, taken after COVID-19 vaccination. The chain uses TRBV3-1 (or the pseudogene TRBV3-2) and TRBJ2-6, with D perhaps TRBD1 or TRBD2 (5 bases each). The CDR3 is CASSPYSMGVSGANVLTF. In DNA form, the CDR3 reads TGTGCCAGCAGCCCCTATTCTATGGGGGTCTCTGGGGCCAACGTCCTGACTTTC.